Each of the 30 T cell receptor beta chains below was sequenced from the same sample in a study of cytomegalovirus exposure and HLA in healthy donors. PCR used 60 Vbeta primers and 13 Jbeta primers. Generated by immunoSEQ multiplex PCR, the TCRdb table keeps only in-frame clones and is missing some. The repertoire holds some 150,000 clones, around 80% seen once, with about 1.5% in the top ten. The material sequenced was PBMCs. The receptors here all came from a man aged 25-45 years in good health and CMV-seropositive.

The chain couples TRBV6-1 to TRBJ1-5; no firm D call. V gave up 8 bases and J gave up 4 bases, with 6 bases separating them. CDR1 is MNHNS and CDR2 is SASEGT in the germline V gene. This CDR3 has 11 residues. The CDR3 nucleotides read TGTGCCAGCGGGAGAAATCAGCCCCAGCATTTT. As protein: CASGRNQPQHF.

For the CDR3, the DNA is TGCGCCAGCAGCGGGGGGACTAGCGGGGGTCCAGATACGCAGTATTTT. This codes for CASSGGTSGGPDTQYF. The chain uses TRBV5-1 and TRBJ2-3; TRBD2 agrees at 14 bases. Trimming removed 4 bases from V and 4 bases from J; junction bases left unmatched: 5. The V gene's germline CDR1 is SGHRS and CDR2 YFSETQ. The CDR3 length is 16 residues.

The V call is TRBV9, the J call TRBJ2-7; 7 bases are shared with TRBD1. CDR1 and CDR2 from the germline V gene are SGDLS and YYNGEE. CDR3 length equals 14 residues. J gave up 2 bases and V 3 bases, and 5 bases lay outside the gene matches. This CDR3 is CASSAGTVPYEQYF. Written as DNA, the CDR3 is TGTGCCAGCAGCGCGGGGACAGTACCCTACGAGCAGTACTTC.

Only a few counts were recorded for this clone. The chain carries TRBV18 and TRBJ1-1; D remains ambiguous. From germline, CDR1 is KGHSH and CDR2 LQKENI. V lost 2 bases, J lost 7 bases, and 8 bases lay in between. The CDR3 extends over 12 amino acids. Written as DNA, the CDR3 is TGTGCCAGCTCACCAATGGGCAGTGAAGCTTTCTTT. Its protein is CASSPMGSEAFF.

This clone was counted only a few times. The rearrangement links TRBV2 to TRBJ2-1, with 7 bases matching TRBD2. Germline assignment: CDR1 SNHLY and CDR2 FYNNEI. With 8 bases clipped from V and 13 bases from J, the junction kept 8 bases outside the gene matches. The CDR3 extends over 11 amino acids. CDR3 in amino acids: CASRLGGEQFF. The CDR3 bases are TGTGCCAGCCGCTTGGGGGGGGAACAGTTCTTC. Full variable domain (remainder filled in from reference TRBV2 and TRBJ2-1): EPEVTQTPSHQVTQMGQEVILRCVPISNHLYFYWYRQILGQKVEFLVSFYNNEISEKSEIFDDQFSVERPDGSNFTLKIRSTKLEDSAMYFCASRLGGEQFFGPGTRLTVL.

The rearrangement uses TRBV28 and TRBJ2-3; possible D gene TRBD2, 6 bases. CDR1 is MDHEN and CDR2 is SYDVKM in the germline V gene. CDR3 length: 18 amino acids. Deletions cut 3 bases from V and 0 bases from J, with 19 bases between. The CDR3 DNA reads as TGTGCCAGCAGTTTCCCTGCGGGGCGGGGAAGTAGCACAGATACGCAGTATTTT. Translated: CASSFPAGRGSSTDTQYF.

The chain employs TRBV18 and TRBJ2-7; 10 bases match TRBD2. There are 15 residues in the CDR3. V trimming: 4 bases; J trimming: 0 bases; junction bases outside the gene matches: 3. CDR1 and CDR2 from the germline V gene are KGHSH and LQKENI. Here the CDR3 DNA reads TGTGCCAGCTCACGTGGGACTAGCGACTCCTACGAGCAGTACTTC. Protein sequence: CASSRGTSDSYEQYF. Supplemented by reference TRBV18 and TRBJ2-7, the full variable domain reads NAGVMQNPRHLVRRRGQEARLRCSPMKGHSHVYWYRQLPEEGLKFMVYLQKENIIDESGMPKERFSAEFPKEGPSILRIQQVVRGDSAAYFCASSRGTSDSYEQYFGPGTRLTVT.

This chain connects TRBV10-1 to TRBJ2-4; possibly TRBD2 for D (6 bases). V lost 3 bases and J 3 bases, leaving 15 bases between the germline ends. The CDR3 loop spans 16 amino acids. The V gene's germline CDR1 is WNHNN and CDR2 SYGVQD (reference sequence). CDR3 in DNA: TGCGCCAGCAGTGATTCTACTATGGAGGGCAAAAACATTCAGTACTTC. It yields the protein CASSDSTMEGKNIQYF.

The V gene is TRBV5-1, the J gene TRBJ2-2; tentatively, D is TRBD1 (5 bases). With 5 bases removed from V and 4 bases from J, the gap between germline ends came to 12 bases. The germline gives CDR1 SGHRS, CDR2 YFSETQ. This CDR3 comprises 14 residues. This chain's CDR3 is CASRITGFTGELFF. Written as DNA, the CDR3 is TGCGCCAGCAGGATAACAGGTTTCACCGGGGAGCTGTTTTTT.

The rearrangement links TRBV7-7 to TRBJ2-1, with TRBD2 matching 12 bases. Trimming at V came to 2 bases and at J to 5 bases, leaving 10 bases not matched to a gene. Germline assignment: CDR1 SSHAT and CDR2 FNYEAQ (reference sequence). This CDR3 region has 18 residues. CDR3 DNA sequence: TGTGCCAGCAGCTTACGACTAGCGGGAGCGGTGGGCGACAATGAGCAGTTCTTC. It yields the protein CASSLRLAGAVGDNEQFF. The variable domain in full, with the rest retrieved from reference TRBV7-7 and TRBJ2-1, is GAGVSQSPRYKVTKRGQDVTLRCDPISSHATLYWYQQALGQGPEFLTYFNYEAQPDKSGLPSDRFSAERPEGSISTLTIQRTEQRDSAMYRCASSLRLAGAVGDNEQFFGPGTRLTVL.

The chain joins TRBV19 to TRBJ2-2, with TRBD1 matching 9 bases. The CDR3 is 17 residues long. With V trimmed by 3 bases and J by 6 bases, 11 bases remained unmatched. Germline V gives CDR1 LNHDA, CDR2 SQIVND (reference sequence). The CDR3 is CASSIATGTGIPGELFF. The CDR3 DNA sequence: TGTGCCAGTAGTATTGCCACCGGGACAGGGATCCCCGGGGAGCTGTTTTTT.

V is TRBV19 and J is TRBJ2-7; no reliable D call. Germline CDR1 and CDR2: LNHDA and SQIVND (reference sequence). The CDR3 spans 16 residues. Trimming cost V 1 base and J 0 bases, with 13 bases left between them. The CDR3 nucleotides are TGTGCCAGTAGTATAGTTTACGGAGTCAGCTCCTACGAGCAGTACTTC. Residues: CASSIVYGVSSYEQYF. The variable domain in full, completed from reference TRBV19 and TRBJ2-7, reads DGGITQSPKYLFRKEGQNVTLSCEQNLNHDAMYWYRQDPGQGLRLIYYSQIVNDFQKGDIAEGYSVSREKKESFPLTVTSAQKNPTAFYLCASSIVYGVSSYEQYFGPGTRLTVT.

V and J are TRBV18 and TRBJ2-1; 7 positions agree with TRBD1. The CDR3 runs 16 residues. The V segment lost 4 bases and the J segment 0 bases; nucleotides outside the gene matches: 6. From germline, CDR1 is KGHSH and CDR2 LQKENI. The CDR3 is CASSLGTDLSYNEQFF. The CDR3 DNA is TGTGCCAGCTCACTAGGGACAGACCTCTCCTACAATGAGCAGTTCTTC.

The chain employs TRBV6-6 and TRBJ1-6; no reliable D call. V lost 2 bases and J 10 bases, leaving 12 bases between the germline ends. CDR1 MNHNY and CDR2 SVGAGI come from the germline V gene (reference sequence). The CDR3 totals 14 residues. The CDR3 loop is CASSYGEVRSPLHF. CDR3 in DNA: TGTGCCAGCAGTTACGGTGAGGTACGCTCACCCCTCCACTTT.

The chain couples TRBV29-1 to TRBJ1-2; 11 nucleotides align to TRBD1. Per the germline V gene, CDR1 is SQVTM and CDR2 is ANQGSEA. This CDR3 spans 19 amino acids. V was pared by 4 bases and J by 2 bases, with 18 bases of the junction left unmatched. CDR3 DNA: TGCAGCGTTGCAGTTGGCCCACGCGAGGACAGGGGGCTAAACTATGGCTACACCTTC. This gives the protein CSVAVGPREDRGLNYGYTF.

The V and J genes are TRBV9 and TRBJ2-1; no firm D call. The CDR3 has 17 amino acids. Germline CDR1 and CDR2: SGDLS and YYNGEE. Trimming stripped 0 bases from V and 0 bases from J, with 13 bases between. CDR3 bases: TGTGCCAGCAGCGTAGGACGCGTTCTAGGCTCCTACAATGAGCAGTTCTTC. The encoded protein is CASSVGRVLGSYNEQFF.

This CDR3 reads CASSFNSGGAPDTQYF. The DNA of the CDR3 is TGCGCCAGCAGCTTTAATAGCGGGGGGGCCCCAGATACGCAGTATTTT. The chain has TRBV5-1 and TRBJ2-3, with 11 nucleotides matching TRBD2. V lost 2 bases to trimming and J lost 4 bases; unmatched junction nucleotides: 6. CDR1 and CDR2 from the germline V gene are SGHRS and YFSETQ. The CDR3 loop spans 16 amino acids.

The chain's CDR3 is CASSQSGTGEEKLFF. The CDR3 bases are TGCGCCAGCAGCCAAAGCGGGACAGGGGAAGAAAAACTGTTTTTT. The chain combines TRBV5-1 with TRBJ1-4; 10 positions agree with TRBD1. Unmatched junction bases numbered 8, after V lost 4 bases and J lost 8 bases. This CDR3 is 15 amino acids long. Germline-derived CDR1 and CDR2 are SGHRS and YFSETQ.

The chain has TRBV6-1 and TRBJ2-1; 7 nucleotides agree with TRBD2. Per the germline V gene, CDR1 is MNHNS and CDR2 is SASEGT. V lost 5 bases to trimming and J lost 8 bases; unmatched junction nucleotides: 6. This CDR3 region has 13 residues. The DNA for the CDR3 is TGTGCCAGCAGTCAAAGCGGGGTCGATGAGCAGTTCTTC. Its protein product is CASSQSGVDEQFF.

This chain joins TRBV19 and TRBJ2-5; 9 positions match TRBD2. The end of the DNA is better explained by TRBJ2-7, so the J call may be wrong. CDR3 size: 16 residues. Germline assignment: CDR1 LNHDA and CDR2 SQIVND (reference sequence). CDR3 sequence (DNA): TGTGCCAGTAGTATGCCGGCTAGCGGGAATTCCTACGAGCAGTACTTC. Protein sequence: CASSMPASGNSYEQYF.

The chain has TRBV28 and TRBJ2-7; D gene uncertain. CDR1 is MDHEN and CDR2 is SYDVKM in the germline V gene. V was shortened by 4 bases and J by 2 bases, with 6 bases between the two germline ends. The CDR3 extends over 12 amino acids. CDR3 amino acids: CASSSTAYEQYF. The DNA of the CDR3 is TGTGCCAGCAGTTCGACTGCCTACGAGCAGTACTTC.

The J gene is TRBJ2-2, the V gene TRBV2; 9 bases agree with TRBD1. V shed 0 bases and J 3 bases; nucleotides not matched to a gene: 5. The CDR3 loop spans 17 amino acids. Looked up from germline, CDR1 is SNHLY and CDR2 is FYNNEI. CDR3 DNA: TGTGCCAGCAGTGAAGCGGGGACAGGGTATGACACCGGGGAGCTGTTTTTT. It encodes CASSEAGTGYDTGELFF.

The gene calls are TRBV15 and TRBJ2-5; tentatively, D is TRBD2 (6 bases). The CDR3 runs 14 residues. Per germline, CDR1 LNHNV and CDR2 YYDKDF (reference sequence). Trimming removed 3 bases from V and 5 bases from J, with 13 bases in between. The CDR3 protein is CATSSLTAGETQYF. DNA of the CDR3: TGTGCCACCAGCAGTCTCACGGCGGGGGAGACCCAGTACTTC.

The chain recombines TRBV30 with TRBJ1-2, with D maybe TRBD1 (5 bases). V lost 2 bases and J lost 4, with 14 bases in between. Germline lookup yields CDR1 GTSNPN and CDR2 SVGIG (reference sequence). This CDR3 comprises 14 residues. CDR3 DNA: TGTGCCTGGAGTCATGTGGGGGGGAGCTATGGCTACACCTTC. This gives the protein CAWSHVGGSYGYTF.

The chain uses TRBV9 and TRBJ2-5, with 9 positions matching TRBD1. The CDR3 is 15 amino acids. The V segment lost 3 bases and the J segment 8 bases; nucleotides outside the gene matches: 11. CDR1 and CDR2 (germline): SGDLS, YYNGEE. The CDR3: CASSAPGQGIATQYF. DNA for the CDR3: TGTGCCAGCAGCGCCCCTGGACAGGGGATAGCAACCCAGTACTTC.

The CDR3 loop reads CASSKKGTSGGASPETQYF. CDR3 nucleotides: TGTGCCAGCAGCAAAAAGGGAACTAGCGGGGGGGCCTCTCCTGAGACCCAGTACTTC. V usage is TRBV21-1 and J usage is TRBJ2-5; the table's D call, TRBD2, was not checked against the DNA. TRBV21-1 represents a pseudogene. CDR3 size: 19 residues.

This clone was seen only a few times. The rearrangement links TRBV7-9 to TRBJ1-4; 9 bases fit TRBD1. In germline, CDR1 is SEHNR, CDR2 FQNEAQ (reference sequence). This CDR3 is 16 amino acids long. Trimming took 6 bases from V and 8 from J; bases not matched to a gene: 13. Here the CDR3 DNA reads TGTGCCAGCAGTTCCGGGACAGGGCTAGGTGCGGAAAAACTGTTTTTT. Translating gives CASSSGTGLGAEKLFF.

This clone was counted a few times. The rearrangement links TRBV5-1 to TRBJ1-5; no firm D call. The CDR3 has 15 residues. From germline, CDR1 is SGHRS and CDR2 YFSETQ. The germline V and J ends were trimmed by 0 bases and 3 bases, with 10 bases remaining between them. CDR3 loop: CASSLVAGNNQPQHF. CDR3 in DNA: TGCGCCAGCAGCTTGGTGGCCGGGAACAATCAGCCCCAGCATTTT. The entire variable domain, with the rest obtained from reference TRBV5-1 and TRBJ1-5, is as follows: KAGVTQTPRYLIKTRGQQVTLSCSPISGHRSVSWYQQTPGQGLQFLFEYFSETQRNKGNFPGRFSGRQFSNSRSEMNVSTLELGDSALYLCASSLVAGNNQPQHFGDGTRLSIL.

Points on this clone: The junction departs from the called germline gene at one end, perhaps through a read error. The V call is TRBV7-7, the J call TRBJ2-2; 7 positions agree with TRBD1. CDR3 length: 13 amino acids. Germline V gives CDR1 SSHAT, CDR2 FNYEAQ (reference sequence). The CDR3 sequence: CASRRRGSGELFF. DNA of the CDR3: TGTGCTAGCAGACGCAGGGGGTCCGGGGAGCTGTTTTTT.

The CDR3 DNA reads as TGTGCCAGCAGTCAGGATCACTCTGGGGCCAACGTCCTGACTTTC. Protein sequence: CASSQDHSGANVLTF. The chain is built from TRBV2 and TRBJ2-6; D unresolved. The length of the CDR3 is 15 residues. Trimming removed 5 bases at V and 0 bases at J, with 8 bases between. Germline assignment: CDR1 SNHLY and CDR2 FYNNEI.